These 25 T cell receptor beta chains originate from one sample sequenced in a study of CD4 T cells in relation to SARS-CoV-2 and coronaviruses. Before the COVID-19 pandemic, during about 2011-2019, CD4+ T cells were taken from unexposed donors. CD4+ T cells were isolated from the cells after 10 days of culture. Their target antigens are unknown. The assay was immunoSEQ multiplex PCR, and TCRdb's table has in-frame clones only and misses some. The data contain 25,000 to 30,000 clones, more than 75% of them singletons. The sample taken for sequencing was CD4+ T cells from PBMCs, cultured in vitro. These receptors were taken from a human donor in good health.

The rearrangement joins TRBV5-6 to TRBJ2-5; no clear D. The germline V gene encodes CDR1 SGHDT and CDR2 YYEEEE. This CDR3 is 12 amino acids long. V lost 0 bases and J 3 bases, leaving 3 bases between the germline ends. CDR3 coding DNA: TGTGCCAGCAGCTTGGAGGAAGAGACCCAGTACTTC. This codes for CASSLEEETQYF.

The chain is built from TRBV5-1 and TRBJ2-1, with D perhaps given as TRBD1 or TRBD2 (6 bases each). The CDR3 loop spans 15 amino acids. Germline CDR1 and CDR2: SGHRS and YFSETQ. The V and J ends lost 8 bases and 5 bases respectively, with 20 bases between them. The CDR3 DNA is TGCGCCAGAGGGGGGTGGAGGGAGTCGGACAATGAGCAGTTCTTC. Its protein is CARGGWRESDNEQFF.

V gene TRBV9 combines with J gene TRBJ2-1; TRBD1 might be the D (6 bases). Deletions cut 0 bases from V and 4 bases from J, with 11 bases between. The CDR3 loop spans 15 amino acids. CDR1 and CDR2 from the germline V gene are SGDLS and YYNGEE. The CDR3 is CASSVGAGVYNEQFF. The CDR3 region has the DNA TGTGCCAGCAGCGTAGGGGCAGGGGTATACAATGAGCAGTTCTTC. The whole variable domain, remainder taken from reference TRBV9 and TRBJ2-1, is DSGVTQTPKHLITATGQRVTLRCSPRSGDLSVYWYQQSLDQGLQFLIQYYNGEERAKGNILERFSAQQFPDLHSELNLSSLELGDSALYFCASSVGAGVYNEQFFGPGTRLTVL.

The chain recombines TRBV18 with TRBJ2-1, with no clear D. The V gene lost 6 bases and the J gene lost 13 bases, with 13 bases spanning the gap. The CDR3 is 11 amino acids. Germline CDR1 is KGHSH and CDR2 is LQKENI. CDR3 region: CASSETRFQFF. The CDR3 coding sequence is TGTGCCAGCTCCGAAACGAGGTTCCAGTTCTTC.

The chain has TRBV29-1 and TRBJ1-2; D is uncertain. The germline V gene encodes CDR1 SQVTM and CDR2 ANQGSEA. This CDR3 is 19 amino acids long. The CDR3: CSAEETPLDVWVRRNGYTF. The DNA of the CDR3 is TGCAGTGCTGAAGAAACTCCCCTAGACGTTTGGGTCAGGAGAAATGGCTACACCTTC.

The V call is TRBV5-1, the J call TRBJ2-3; weak D call: TRBD2 (6 bases). This CDR3 comprises 15 residues. Germline assignment: CDR1 SGHRS and CDR2 YFSETQ. Deletions cut 0 bases from V and 1 base from J, with 9 bases between. In nucleotides, the CDR3 is TGCGCCAGCAGCTTGGCGGGAGTCGGCACAGATACGCAGTATTTT. It translates to CASSLAGVGTDTQYF. Looking up the rest from reference TRBV5-1 and TRBJ2-3 gives the full variable domain: KAGVTQTPRYLIKTRGQQVTLSCSPISGHRSVSWYQQTPGQGLQFLFEYFSETQRNKGNFPGRFSGRQFSNSRSEMNVSTLELGDSALYLCASSLAGVGTDTQYFGPGTRLTVL.

The gene calls are TRBV7-2 and TRBJ2-2, with D unresolved. The V end lost 6 bases, the J end lost 9 bases, and 11 bases lay between the germline ends. The germline gives CDR1 SGHTA, CDR2 FQGNSA. The CDR3 loop spans 12 amino acids. As DNA, the CDR3 is TGTGCCAGCAGTCCTATCGGCAGGGAGCTGTTTTTT. This gives the protein CASSPIGRELFF.

This chain joins TRBV4-3 and TRBJ1-3, with a possible D match to TRBD1 (6 bases). CDR1 LGHNA and CDR2 YSLEER come from the germline V gene. The CDR3 runs to 16 residues. The ends were cut back, 5 bases at V and 3 bases at J, with 17 bases in the middle. The CDR3, as DNA: TGCGCCAGCAGCTTGAGACGGGGGGCGGGTGGAAACACCATATATTTT. Translating it yields CASSLRRGAGGNTIYF.

The rearrangement joins TRBV7-2 to TRBJ2-6; 10 bases are shared with TRBD2. Germline CDR1 SGHTA, CDR2 FQGNSA. J was trimmed by 2 bases and V by 7 bases; bases with no gene match: 5. This CDR3 spans 16 amino acids. The CDR3 loop is CASTFSGGTGANVLTF. CDR3 DNA sequence: TGTGCCAGCACCTTTAGCGGGGGGACTGGGGCCAACGTCCTGACTTTC. The variable domain in full, with the rest retrieved from reference TRBV7-2 and TRBJ2-6, is GAGVSQSPSNKVTEKGKDVELRCDPISGHTALYWYRQSLGQGLEFLIYFQGNSAPDKSGLPSDRFSAERTGGSVSTLTIQRTQQEDSAVYLCASTFSGGTGANVLTFGAGSRLTVL.

In this sample, this clone turned up once. V is TRBV5-1 and J is TRBJ2-7; D might be TRBD1 (7 bases). CDR3 length equals 14 residues. The germline V gene has CDR1 SGHRS and CDR2 YFSETQ. V was clipped by 4 bases and J by 5 bases, with 16 bases between them. Written as DNA, the CDR3 is TGCGCCAGCAGCAATACAGGGGCGGGGAACGAGCAGTACTTC. It is translated as CASSNTGAGNEQYF.

The CDR3: CASSRREGVRGRSNYEQYF. CDR3 in DNA: TGTGCCAGCAGCCGAAGGGAGGGAGTTAGGGGACGGAGTAACTACGAGCAGTACTTC. The chain has TRBV5-5 and TRBJ2-7; 7 bases align to TRBD2. Germline V gives CDR1 SGHKS, CDR2 YYEKEE (reference sequence). Trimming cost V 4 bases and J 3 bases; bases outside gene matches: 22. The CDR3 is 19 residues long. The whole variable domain, remainder taken from reference TRBV5-5 and TRBJ2-7, is DAGVTQSPTHLIKTRGQQVTLRCSPISGHKSVSWYQQVLGQGPQFIFQYYEKEERGRGNFPDRFSARQFPNYSSELNVNALLLGDSALYLCASSRREGVRGRSNYEQYFGPGTRLTVT.

This clone was observed once. The V call is TRBV19, the J call TRBJ2-3; D might be TRBD1 or TRBD2, each matching 5 bases. The CDR3 is 17 amino acids. Germline values: CDR1 LNHDA, CDR2 SQIVND (reference sequence). Between the trimmed V and J ends, which lost 4 bases and 0 bases, there was a span of 17 bases. The CDR3 DNA is TGTGCCAGTAGTACCTCTTCCGGGACCGTTAGCACAGATACGCAGTATTTT. Its protein is CASSTSSGTVSTDTQYF.

The rearrangement uses TRBV10-3 and TRBJ1-3; possible D gene TRBD1, 5 bases. The V gene's germline CDR1 is ENHRY and CDR2 SYGVKD. The CDR3 is made up of 16 amino acids. V shed 4 bases and J shed 4 bases, with 17 bases lying between them. The CDR3 loop reads CAISAGGSWEGNTIYF. The CDR3 DNA reads TGTGCCATCAGTGCTGGGGGAAGCTGGGAGGGAAACACCATATATTTT.

V usage is TRBV5-4 and J usage is TRBJ2-5; the match to TRBD2 covers 14 bases. Germline assignment: CDR1 SGHNT and CDR2 YYREEE (reference sequence). The CDR3 contains 19 residues. J was trimmed by 2 bases and V by 2 bases; bases with no gene match: 11. CDR3 sequence reads: CASSFPGLAGDGRQETQYF. The CDR3 nucleotides read TGTGCCAGCAGCTTTCCGGGACTAGCGGGGGACGGTAGACAAGAGACCCAGTACTTC.

The genes are TRBV20-1 and TRBJ2-1; D remains ambiguous. V was cut by 2 bases and J by 10 bases, with 9 bases left in between. This CDR3 comprises 11 residues. CDR1 and CDR2 from the germline V gene are DFQATT and SNEGSKA (reference sequence). The CDR3 region has the DNA TGCAGTGCTAGATTCGGCTCAGAGCAGTTCTTC. Translating it yields CSARFGSEQFF.

The chain recombines TRBV6-5 with TRBJ1-1; perhaps TRBD1 as D (5 bases). This CDR3 comprises 15 residues. Germline CDR1 is MNHEY and CDR2 is SVGAGI. V lost 5 bases to trimming and J lost 4 bases, with 17 bases between them. This chain's CDR3 is CASSPPGVSGTEAFF. CDR3 DNA sequence: TGTGCCAGCAGTCCTCCGGGGGTGTCTGGCACTGAAGCTTTCTTT.

The rearrangement links TRBV5-1 to TRBJ2-1; D is perhaps TRBD2 (5 bases). CDR1 is SGHRS and CDR2 is YFSETQ in the germline V gene. This CDR3 comprises 14 residues. V was clipped by 5 bases and J by 2 bases, with 11 bases between them. CDR3 sequence: CASSVAEAYNEQFF. The CDR3 DNA is TGCGCCAGCAGTGTCGCGGAGGCCTACAATGAGCAGTTCTTC.

This chain uses TRBV29-1 with TRBJ2-3; D unresolved. CDR3 length: 15 amino acids. The germline gives CDR1 SQVTM, CDR2 ANQGSEA. Trimming removed 1 base at V and 1 base at J, with 12 bases between. The CDR3 reads CSVEGGGLGTDTQYF. The CDR3 region has the DNA TGCAGCGTTGAAGGCGGCGGTCTAGGCACAGATACGCAGTATTTT.

The chain employs TRBV19 and TRBJ1-3; D remains unclear. Germline CDR1 and CDR2: LNHDA and SQIVND (reference sequence). The length of the CDR3 is 17 residues. V was cut by 3 bases and J by 4 bases, with 19 bases left in between. Here the CDR3 reads CASSIPPGRSGGNTIYF. CDR3 sequence (DNA): TGTGCCAGTAGTATCCCGCCTGGACGGAGCGGAGGAAACACCATATATTTT.

The chain combines TRBV5-1 with TRBJ1-6; TRBD1 matches 7 bases. Germline trimming cut 4 bases from V and 4 bases from J; bases unmatched to any gene: 17. The CDR3 covers 19 residues. In germline, CDR1 is SGHRS, CDR2 YFSETQ. CDR3: CASSPTGTVTGRYNSPLHF. CDR3 coding DNA: TGCGCCAGCAGCCCCACCGGGACAGTCACAGGAAGATATAATTCACCCCTCCACTTT.

The chain uses TRBV2 and TRBJ1-5; D ambiguous. With 4 bases removed from V and 4 bases from J, the gap between germline ends came to 11 bases. The CDR3 is 14 amino acids. Germline V gene lookup returns CDR1 SNHLY and CDR2 FYNNEI. CDR3 DNA: TGTGCCAGCAGTGGGGGAGGATCTAATCAGCCCCAGCATTTT. This codes for CASSGGGSNQPQHF.

This sequence joins TRBV19 and TRBJ2-7; 11 positions match TRBD2. The junction had 12 bases not matched to a gene; V was cut back by 5 bases and J by 6 bases. Per the germline V gene, CDR1 is LNHDA and CDR2 is SQIVND (reference sequence). The CDR3 totals 16 residues. The CDR3 nucleotides are TGTGCCAGTAGTTCGACCGGGACTAGCGGTACCTCCGAGCAGTACTTC. Amino acid sequence: CASSSTGTSGTSEQYF.

The chain combines TRBV28 with TRBJ2-1; TRBD2 might be the D (6 bases). There are 14 residues in the CDR3. The V end lost 2 bases, the J end lost 5 bases, and 10 bases lay between the germline ends. CDR1 is MDHEN and CDR2 is SYDVKM in the germline V gene. CDR3 residues: CASSLAGRHNEQFF. In nucleotides, the CDR3 is TGTGCCAGCAGTTTAGCGGGACGACACAATGAGCAGTTCTTC.

This rearrangement joins TRBV11-2 to TRBJ2-3, with D uncertain. Germline V gene data show CDR1 as SGHAT and CDR2 as FQNNGV. Trimming removed 2 bases from V and 6 bases from J, with 12 bases in between. The CDR3 spans 14 residues. The CDR3 region has the DNA TGTGCCAGCAGCTTAAGTTCGCTGGGGGATACGCAGTATTTT. It is translated as CASSLSSLGDTQYF.

The V gene is TRBV19, the J gene TRBJ2-5; TRBD1 matches at 7 bases. V was pared by 4 bases and J by 3 bases, with 11 bases of the junction left unmatched. The CDR3 runs 16 residues. The germline V gene encodes CDR1 LNHDA and CDR2 SQIVND (reference sequence). Here the CDR3 reads CASSTHPGTVKETQYF. For the CDR3, the DNA is TGTGCCAGTAGTACACACCCCGGGACAGTAAAAGAGACCCAGTACTTC.